The entry that follows covers one TCR beta chain sequence. Sequencing targeted TCR beta in blood CD8+ and CD4+ T cells. V was cut by 1 base and J by 8 bases, with 9 bases left in between. There are 13 residues in the CDR3. The germline V gene has CDR1 SNHLY and CDR2 FYNNEI. The data are from a study of CD8 T cells in Susac syndrome. With random hexamers, 0.5 to 1 ug RNA was reverse transcribed. An immunoSEQ multiplex PCR amplified TCR beta CDR3 over 54 Vbeta and 13 Jbeta. A single record per CDR3 protein comes from TCRdb applying MiXCR to the immunoSEQ multiplex PCR reads. This sample has fewer than 200,000 distinct CDR3 sequences, with roughly 90% found just once.

The V gene is TRBV2, the J gene TRBJ2-1, with unresolved D. Sequenced sample: CD4+ T cells from PBMCs. This clonotype was sampled from a human donor with Susac syndrome. The CDR3 protein is CASSEELVHEQFF. CDR3 nucleotides: TGTGCCAGCAGTGAAGAATTAGTCCATGAGCAGTTCTTC.